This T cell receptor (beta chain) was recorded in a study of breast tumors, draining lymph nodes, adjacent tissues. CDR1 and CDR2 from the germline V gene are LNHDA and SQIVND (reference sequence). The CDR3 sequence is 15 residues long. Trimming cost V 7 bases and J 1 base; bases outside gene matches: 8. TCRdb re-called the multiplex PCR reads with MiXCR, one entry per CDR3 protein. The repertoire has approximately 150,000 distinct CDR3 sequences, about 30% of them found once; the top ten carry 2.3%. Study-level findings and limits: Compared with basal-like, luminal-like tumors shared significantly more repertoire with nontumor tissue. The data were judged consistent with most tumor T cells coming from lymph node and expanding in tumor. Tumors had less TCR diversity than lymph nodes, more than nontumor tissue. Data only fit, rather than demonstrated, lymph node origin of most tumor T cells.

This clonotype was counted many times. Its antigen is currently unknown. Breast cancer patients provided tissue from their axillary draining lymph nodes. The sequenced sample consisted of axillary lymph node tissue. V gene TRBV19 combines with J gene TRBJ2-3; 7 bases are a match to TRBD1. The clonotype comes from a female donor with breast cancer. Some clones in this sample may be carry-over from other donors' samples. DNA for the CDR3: TGTGCCAGTAACCCACAGGGGTTGGGCACAGATACGCAGTATTTT. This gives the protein CASNPQGLGTDTQYF.